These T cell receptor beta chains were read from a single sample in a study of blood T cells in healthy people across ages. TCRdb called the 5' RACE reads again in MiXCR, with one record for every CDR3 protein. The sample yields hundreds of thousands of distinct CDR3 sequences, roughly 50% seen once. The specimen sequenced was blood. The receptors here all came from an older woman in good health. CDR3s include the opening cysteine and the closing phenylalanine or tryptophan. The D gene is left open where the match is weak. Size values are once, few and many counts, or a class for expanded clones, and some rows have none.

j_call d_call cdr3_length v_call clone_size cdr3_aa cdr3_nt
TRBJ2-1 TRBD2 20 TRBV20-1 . CSARDGDRRLAGVRYNEQFF TGCAGTGCTAGAGATGGGGACAGACGACTAGCGGGAGTTCGGTACAATGAGCAGTTCTTC
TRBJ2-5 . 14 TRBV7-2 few CASSLVHTAQTQYF TGTGCCAGCAGCTTAGTTCACACAGCGCAGACCCAGTACTTC
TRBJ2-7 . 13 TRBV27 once CASISSVTYEQYF TGTGCCAGCATATCGTCAGTTACCTACGAGCAGTACTTC
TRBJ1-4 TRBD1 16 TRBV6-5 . CASSSGQGTLFEKLFF TGTGCCAGCAGTTCGGGACAGGGGACCCTCTTCGAAAAACTGTTTTTT
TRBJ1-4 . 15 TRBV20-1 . CSATKGGGGSEKLFF TGCAGTGCCACCAAGGGGGGGGGCGGTAGTGAAAAACTGTTTTTT
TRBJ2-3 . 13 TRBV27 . CASNRGITDTQYF TGTGCCAGCAACCGAGGTATCACAGATACGCAGTATTTT
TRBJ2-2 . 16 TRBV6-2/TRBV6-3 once CASSYARTVNTGELFF TGTGCCAGCAGTTACGCCCGGACAGTAAACACCGGGGAGCTGTTTTTT
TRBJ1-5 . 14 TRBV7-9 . CASSLGGADQPQHF TGTGCCAGCAGCTTAGGAGGGGCCGATCAGCCCCAGCATTTT
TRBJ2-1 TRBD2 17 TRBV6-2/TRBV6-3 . CASKKGLAGAENNERFF TGTGCCAGCAAAAAAGGACTAGCGGGAGCGGAAAACAATGAGCGGTTCTTC
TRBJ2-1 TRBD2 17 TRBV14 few CASSQDLAGGPGNEQFF TGTGCCAGCAGCCAAGATCTAGCGGGAGGGCCGGGAAATGAGCAGTTCTTC
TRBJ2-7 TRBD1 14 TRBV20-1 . CSAARQGAIYEQYF TGCAGTGCCGCTCGACAGGGGGCCATCTACGAGCAGTACTTC
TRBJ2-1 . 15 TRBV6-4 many CASSASPLGWSEQFF TGTGCCAGCAGTGCCTCCCCACTAGGCTGGAGTGAGCAGTTCTTC
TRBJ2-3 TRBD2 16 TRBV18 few CASSPVAGVSTDTQYF TGTGCCAGCTCACCTGTCGCGGGGGTTAGCACAGATACGCAGTATTTT
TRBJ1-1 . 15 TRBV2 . CASSGQRMMNTEAFF TGTGCCAGCAGTGGACAGCGAATGATGAACACTGAAGCTTTCTTT
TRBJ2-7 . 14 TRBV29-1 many CSVLYYGQPYEQYF TGCAGCGTTCTATACTACGGACAGCCTTACGAGCAGTACTTC
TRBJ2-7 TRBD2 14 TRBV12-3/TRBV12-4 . CASSSTSGKIEQYF TGTGCCAGCAGTTCGACTAGCGGGAAAATAGAGCAGTACTTC
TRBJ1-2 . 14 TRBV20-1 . CSARDTGSNYGYTF TGCAGTGCTAGAGACACGGGATCTAACTATGGCTACACCTTC
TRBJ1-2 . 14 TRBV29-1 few CSVEGQGTPYGYTF TGCAGCGTTGAAGGGCAGGGAACCCCCTATGGCTACACCTTC
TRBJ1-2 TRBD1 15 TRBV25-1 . CASSRQGNFRYGYTF TGTGCCAGCAGTAGACAGGGTAATTTTCGGTATGGCTACACCTTC
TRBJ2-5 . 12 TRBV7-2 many CASSLLKRTQYF TGTGCCAGCAGCTTATTAAAACGAACCCAGTACTTC
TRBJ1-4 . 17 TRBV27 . CASSLWGAAATNEKLFF TGTGCCAGCAGTTTATGGGGGGCCGCAGCAACTAATGAAAAACTGTTTTTT
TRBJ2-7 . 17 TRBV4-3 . CASSQDIGVAESYEQYF TGCGCCAGCAGCCAAGACATCGGGGTAGCGGAATCCTACGAGCAGTACTTC
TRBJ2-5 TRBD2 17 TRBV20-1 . CSAAPTSGRAWDNEQYF TGCAGTGCCGCCCCGACTAGCGGGAGGGCCTGGGACAATGAGCAGTACTTC
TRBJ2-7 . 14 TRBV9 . CASSPRAMAYEQYF TGTGCCAGCAGCCCGAGGGCCATGGCCTACGAGCAGTACTTC
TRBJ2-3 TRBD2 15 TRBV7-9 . CASSYPSGSWDTQYF TGTGCCAGCAGCTACCCTAGCGGGAGTTGGGATACGCAGTATTTT
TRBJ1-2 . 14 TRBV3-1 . CASSQDASGCGYTF TGTGCCAGCAGCCAAGATGCCTCAGGGTGTGGCTACACCTTC
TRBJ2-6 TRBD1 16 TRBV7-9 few CASSSYRGSGANVLTF TGTGCCAGCAGCTCGTACAGGGGTTCTGGGGCCAACGTCCTGACTTTC
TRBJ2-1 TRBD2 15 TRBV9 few CASSGRENRANEQFF TGTGCCAGCAGCGGGCGGGAGAACCGGGCGAATGAGCAGTTCTTC
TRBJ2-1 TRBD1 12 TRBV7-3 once CASSTGDNEQFF TGTGCCAGCAGCACAGGGGACAATGAGCAGTTCTTC
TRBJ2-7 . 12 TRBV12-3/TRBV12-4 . CASSREYYEQYF TGTGCCAGCAGCCGAGAGTACTACGAGCAGTACTTC
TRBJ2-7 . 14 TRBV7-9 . CASTPLGLASEQYF TGTGCCAGCACCCCTCTCGGGCTAGCTAGCGAGCAGTACTTC
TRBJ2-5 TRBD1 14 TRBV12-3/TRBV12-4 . CASSQSRDRLRQYF TGTGCCAGCAGCCAATCCCGGGACAGGCTGCGTCAGTACTTC
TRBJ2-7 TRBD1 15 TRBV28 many CASSRVKQGADEQYF TGTGCCAGCAGCAGAGTGAAGCAGGGGGCGGATGAGCAGTACTTC
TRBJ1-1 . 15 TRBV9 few CASSADGWVNTEAFF TGTGCCAGCAGCGCAGATGGTTGGGTGAACACTGAAGCTTTCTTT
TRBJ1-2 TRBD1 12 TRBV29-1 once CSVGDRQTGHTF TGCAGCGTTGGGGACAGGCAAACGGGCCACACCTTC
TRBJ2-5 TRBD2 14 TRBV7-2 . CASSQNSGRETQYF TGTGCCAGCAGCCAAAATAGCGGGAGGGAGACCCAGTACTTC
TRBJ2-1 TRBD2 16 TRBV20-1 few CSARGLAGGFYNEQFF TGCAGTGCTAGAGGACTAGCGGGAGGATTCTACAATGAGCAGTTCTTC
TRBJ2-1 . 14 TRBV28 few CASSLRAIFNEQFF TGTGCCAGCAGCCTTAGGGCAATCTTCAATGAGCAGTTCTTC